Listed here are 23 T cell receptor beta chains from one sample, sequenced in a study of control samples from healthy donors and cancer patients. The method was immunoSEQ multiplex PCR; TCRdb's version includes in-frame clones alone and lacks a portion of them. Of about 18,000 clones in the sample, around four fifths were seen once. Material for sequencing was PBMCs. The receptors originated from a woman in her sixties or seventies with lung cancer.

The table lists this clone with a count of one. The V and J genes are TRBV6-1 and TRBJ2-7, with 9 nucleotides matching TRBD1. The CDR3 totals 16 residues. V dropped 2 bases and J dropped 3; count of bases not matched to a gene: 8. Germline CDR1 is MNHNS and CDR2 is SASEGT. For the CDR3, the DNA is TGTGCCAGCAGTGAAACGGAACAGGGGGCCGTCTACGAGCAGTACTTC. It translates to CASSETEQGAVYEQYF.

V usage is TRBV10-3 and J usage is TRBJ1-2; 8 bases are shared with TRBD1. Germline V gene lookup returns CDR1 ENHRY and CDR2 SYGVKD. J lost 2 bases, V lost 7 bases, and 3 bases had no gene match. CDR3 length: 13 residues. This CDR3 is CAITGGGNYGYTF. The CDR3 region has the DNA TGTGCCATCACAGGGGGCGGGAACTATGGCTACACCTTC.

This clone was detected once. The chain employs TRBV9 and TRBJ1-2, with D possibly TRBD1 on 5 matching bases. V lost 3 bases, J lost 6 bases, and 18 bases lay in between. Germline V lookup: CDR1 SGDLS, CDR2 YYNGEE. This CDR3 has 15 amino acids. CDR3 in DNA: TGTGCCAGCAGCGCATCACCGGGACCGAGGGATGGCTACACCTTC. Protein product: CASSASPGPRDGYTF. Full variable domain (missing parts from reference TRBV9 and TRBJ1-2): DSGVTQTPKHLITATGQRVTLRCSPRSGDLSVYWYQQSLDQGLQFLIQYYNGEERAKGNILERFSAQQFPDLHSELNLSSLELGDSALYFCASSASPGPRDGYTFGSGTRLTVV.

This chain links TRBV19 with TRBJ2-4; 8 bases fit TRBD1. V was pared by 7 bases and J by 1 base, with 9 bases of the junction left unmatched. The germline V gene has CDR1 LNHDA and CDR2 SQIVND (reference sequence). The CDR3 runs 16 residues. The CDR3 loop is CASTSNDRGAKNIQYF. The CDR3 DNA follows: TGTGCCAGTACCTCGAACGACAGGGGCGCCAAAAACATTCAGTACTTC. The variable domain in full, completed from reference TRBV19 and TRBJ2-4, reads DGGITQSPKYLFRKEGQNVTLSCEQNLNHDAMYWYRQDPGQGLRLIYYSQIVNDFQKGDIAEGYSVSREKKESFPLTVTSAQKNPTAFYLCASTSNDRGAKNIQYFGAGTRLSVL.

This clone was seen a single time. The chain has TRBV7-6 and TRBJ2-2; 10 bases are shared with TRBD2. V shed 5 bases and J 4 bases; nucleotides not matched to a gene: 10. The CDR3 consists of 17 residues. Germline V lookup: CDR1 SGHVS, CDR2 FNYEAQ. The CDR3 here is CASSLGAGGPGTGELFF. CDR3 coding DNA: TGTGCCAGCAGCCTGGGAGCGGGAGGGCCCGGCACCGGGGAGCTGTTTTTT.

CDR3 sequence reads: CASSLRSQSYEQYF. CDR3 DNA sequence: TGTGCCAGCAGCTTAAGGTCTCAGTCGTACGAGCAGTACTTC. The V and J genes are TRBV11-2 and TRBJ2-7; D remains unclear. V was trimmed by 2 bases and J by 4 bases, leaving 12 bases between them. This CDR3 is 14 amino acids long. Germline values: CDR1 SGHAT, CDR2 FQNNGV.

The chain uses TRBV6-5 and TRBJ1-2; D gene uncertain. V was clipped by 7 bases and J by 4 bases, with 13 bases between them. CDR1 is MNHEY, CDR2 SVGAGI, per germline. The CDR3 runs to 13 residues. The CDR3 region has the DNA TGTGCCAGCAAGCAGGCTAGGAGCTATGGCTACACCTTC. Its protein product is CASKQARSYGYTF.

The genes are TRBV6-7 and TRBJ1-5, with D perhaps TRBD1 (6 bases). TRBV6-7 is placed among ORFs of uncertain function. V was clipped by 2 bases and J by 0 bases, with 14 bases between them. CDR3 length equals 17 residues. In nucleotides, the CDR3 is TGTGCCAGCAGTTACCGGACAGAACCTAATAGCAATCAGCCCCAGCATTTT. Translating gives CASSYRTEPNSNQPQHF.

The chain combines TRBV7-9 with TRBJ2-1; D gene ambiguous. Trimming left V 1 base short and J 12 bases short, with 13 bases between. Germline V CDR1 and CDR2: SEHNR, FQNEAQ (reference sequence). The CDR3 spans 13 residues. CDR3 sequence: CASSLVERRLQFF. The CDR3 DNA follows: TGTGCCAGCAGCTTAGTCGAAAGACGGTTGCAGTTCTTC.

The V and J genes are TRBV13 and TRBJ1-4, with 10 bases lining up with TRBD1. Losses at the gene ends were 5 bases for V and 6 bases for J; bases not matched to a gene: 3. Germline assignment: CDR1 PRHDT and CDR2 FYEKMQ (reference sequence). CDR3 size: 14 residues. In DNA form, the CDR3 reads TGTGCCAGCAGCCCAGGGACAGGGGATGAAAAACTGTTTTTT. It codes for CASSPGTGDEKLFF.

The V call is TRBV7-2, the J call TRBJ1-3; 8 positions match TRBD1. The junction had 6 bases not matched to a gene; V was cut back by 4 bases and J by 4 bases. Germline V lookup: CDR1 SGHTA, CDR2 FQGNSA. This CDR3 has 15 residues. The CDR3 DNA is TGTGCCAGCAGCTCGGGACAGGAGCTCGGAAACACCATATATTTT. Translated, it gives CASSSGQELGNTIYF.

The chain recombines TRBV7-2 with TRBJ1-6; D is ambiguous. From germline, CDR1 is SGHTA and CDR2 FQGNSA. This CDR3 has 16 residues. V lost 7 bases and J 7 bases, leaving 20 bases between the germline ends. CDR3 coding DNA: TGTGCCAGCACCGAAAGGAGGTACGGGAGGAATTCACCCCTCCACTTT. It translates to CASTERRYGRNSPLHF.

This sequence joins TRBV30 and TRBJ1-5, with D hard to call. The germline gives CDR1 GTSNPN, CDR2 SVGIG (reference sequence). Trimming cost V 5 bases and J 4 bases, with 9 bases left between them. The CDR3 totals 12 residues. CDR3 residues: CAWGLPNQPQHF. As DNA, the CDR3 is TGTGCCTGGGGACTACCGAATCAGCCCCAGCATTTT.

CDR3 nucleotide sequence: TGTGCCAGCAGCGTTCGGAGGGACACTGAAGCTTTCTTT. Encoded protein: CASSVRRDTEAFF. The genes are TRBV9 and TRBJ1-1; no reliable D call. The CDR3 has 13 residues. Trimming removed 2 bases at V and 3 bases at J, with 8 bases between. Germline CDR1 is SGDLS and CDR2 is YYNGEE.

The gene calls are TRBV7-6 and TRBJ2-1, with a possible D match to TRBD2 (6 bases). The CDR3 is made up of 15 amino acids. Trimming removed 2 bases at V and 9 bases at J, with 17 bases between. Germline lookup yields CDR1 SGHVS and CDR2 FNYEAQ. CDR3 bases: TGTGCCAGCAGCTTATACGCTAGCGCGGCTGGTGAGCAGTTCTTC. Its protein product is CASSLYASAAGEQFF. The full variable domain, rest sourced from reference TRBV7-6 and TRBJ2-1, is GAGVSQSPRYKVTKRGQDVALRCDPISGHVSLYWYRQALGQGPEFLTYFNYEAQQDKSGLPNDRFSAERPEGSISTLTIQRTEQRDSAMYRCASSLYASAAGEQFFGPGTRLTVL.

The V call is TRBV5-4, the J call TRBJ2-5, with 7 positions matching TRBD2. With 0 bases clipped from V and 3 bases from J, the junction kept 5 bases outside the gene matches. Germline values: CDR1 SGHNT, CDR2 YYREEE (reference sequence). This CDR3 region has 15 residues. DNA of the CDR3: TGTGCCAGCAGCTTGGCCGGTCTAGCGGAAGAGACCCAGTACTTC. Translating it yields CASSLAGLAEETQYF.

The rearrangement uses TRBV2 and TRBJ2-7, with 7 nucleotides matching TRBD2. J gave up 7 bases and V 3 bases, and 3 bases lay outside the gene matches. CDR3 length: 12 residues. Germline loops: CDR1 SNHLY, CDR2 FYNNEI. As DNA, the CDR3 is TGTGCCAGCAGTGAGGCCGGGGGGGAGCAGTACTTC. It encodes CASSEAGGEQYF.

CDR3 nucleotide sequence: TGTGCCAGCAGCGTAGAAAGTAATCAGCCCCAGCATTTT. Its translation is CASSVESNQPQHF. V is TRBV9 and J is TRBJ1-5; D not certain. The length of the CDR3 is 13 residues. Per the germline V gene, CDR1 is SGDLS and CDR2 is YYNGEE. Trimming left V 0 bases short and J 4 bases short, with 5 bases between.

By share, this clone ranks as large. CDR3 residues: CASSGNRGSEQFF. In DNA form, the CDR3 reads TGTGCCAGCAGTGGAAACAGGGGTAGTGAGCAGTTCTTC. This rearrangement joins TRBV12-3 or TRBV12-4 to TRBJ2-1; 7 positions agree with TRBD1. The CDR3 runs to 13 residues. V trimming: 5 bases; J trimming: 9 bases; junction bases outside the gene matches: 7.

The chain couples TRBV19 to TRBJ2-4; 14 positions agree with TRBD2. J was trimmed by 2 bases and V by 7 bases; bases with no gene match: 7. The germline CDR1 and CDR2 sequences are LNHDA and SQIVND (reference sequence). This CDR3 comprises 17 residues. DNA of the CDR3: TGTGCCAGTAATCGCGGGACTAGCGGGAGTACCAAAAACATTCAGTACTTC. Translation gives CASNRGTSGSTKNIQYF.

The chain combines TRBV7-9 with TRBJ2-3; 14 bases match TRBD2. The V gene's germline CDR1 is SEHNR and CDR2 FQNEAQ (reference sequence). J was trimmed by 0 bases and V by 5 bases; bases with no gene match: 10. The CDR3 length is 19 residues. CDR3 DNA sequence: TGTGCCAGCAGCAGACGGACTAGCGGGAGGCCAGCTAGCACAGATACGCAGTATTTT. Residues: CASSRRTSGRPASTDTQYF.

The table lists this clone with a few counts. The chain combines TRBV19 with TRBJ2-1; 7 bases are shared with TRBD2. V lost 3 bases, J lost 1 base, and 6 bases stayed unmatched. CDR1 LNHDA and CDR2 SQIVND come from the germline V gene (reference sequence). The CDR3 loop spans 16 amino acids. The CDR3 is CASSIRLAASYNEQFF. The CDR3 bases are TGTGCCAGTAGTATTCGGCTAGCGGCTTCCTACAATGAGCAGTTCTTC.

This sequence joins TRBV23-1 and TRBJ2-7, with D maybe TRBD1 (5 bases). TRBV23-1 is an ORF, with its function uncertain. Trimming cost V 3 bases and J 2 bases, with 8 bases left between them. The CDR3 has 13 residues. CDR3 sequence reads: CASSQPGTYEQYF. CDR3 in DNA: TGCGCCAGCAGTCAGCCAGGGACCTACGAGCAGTACTTC.